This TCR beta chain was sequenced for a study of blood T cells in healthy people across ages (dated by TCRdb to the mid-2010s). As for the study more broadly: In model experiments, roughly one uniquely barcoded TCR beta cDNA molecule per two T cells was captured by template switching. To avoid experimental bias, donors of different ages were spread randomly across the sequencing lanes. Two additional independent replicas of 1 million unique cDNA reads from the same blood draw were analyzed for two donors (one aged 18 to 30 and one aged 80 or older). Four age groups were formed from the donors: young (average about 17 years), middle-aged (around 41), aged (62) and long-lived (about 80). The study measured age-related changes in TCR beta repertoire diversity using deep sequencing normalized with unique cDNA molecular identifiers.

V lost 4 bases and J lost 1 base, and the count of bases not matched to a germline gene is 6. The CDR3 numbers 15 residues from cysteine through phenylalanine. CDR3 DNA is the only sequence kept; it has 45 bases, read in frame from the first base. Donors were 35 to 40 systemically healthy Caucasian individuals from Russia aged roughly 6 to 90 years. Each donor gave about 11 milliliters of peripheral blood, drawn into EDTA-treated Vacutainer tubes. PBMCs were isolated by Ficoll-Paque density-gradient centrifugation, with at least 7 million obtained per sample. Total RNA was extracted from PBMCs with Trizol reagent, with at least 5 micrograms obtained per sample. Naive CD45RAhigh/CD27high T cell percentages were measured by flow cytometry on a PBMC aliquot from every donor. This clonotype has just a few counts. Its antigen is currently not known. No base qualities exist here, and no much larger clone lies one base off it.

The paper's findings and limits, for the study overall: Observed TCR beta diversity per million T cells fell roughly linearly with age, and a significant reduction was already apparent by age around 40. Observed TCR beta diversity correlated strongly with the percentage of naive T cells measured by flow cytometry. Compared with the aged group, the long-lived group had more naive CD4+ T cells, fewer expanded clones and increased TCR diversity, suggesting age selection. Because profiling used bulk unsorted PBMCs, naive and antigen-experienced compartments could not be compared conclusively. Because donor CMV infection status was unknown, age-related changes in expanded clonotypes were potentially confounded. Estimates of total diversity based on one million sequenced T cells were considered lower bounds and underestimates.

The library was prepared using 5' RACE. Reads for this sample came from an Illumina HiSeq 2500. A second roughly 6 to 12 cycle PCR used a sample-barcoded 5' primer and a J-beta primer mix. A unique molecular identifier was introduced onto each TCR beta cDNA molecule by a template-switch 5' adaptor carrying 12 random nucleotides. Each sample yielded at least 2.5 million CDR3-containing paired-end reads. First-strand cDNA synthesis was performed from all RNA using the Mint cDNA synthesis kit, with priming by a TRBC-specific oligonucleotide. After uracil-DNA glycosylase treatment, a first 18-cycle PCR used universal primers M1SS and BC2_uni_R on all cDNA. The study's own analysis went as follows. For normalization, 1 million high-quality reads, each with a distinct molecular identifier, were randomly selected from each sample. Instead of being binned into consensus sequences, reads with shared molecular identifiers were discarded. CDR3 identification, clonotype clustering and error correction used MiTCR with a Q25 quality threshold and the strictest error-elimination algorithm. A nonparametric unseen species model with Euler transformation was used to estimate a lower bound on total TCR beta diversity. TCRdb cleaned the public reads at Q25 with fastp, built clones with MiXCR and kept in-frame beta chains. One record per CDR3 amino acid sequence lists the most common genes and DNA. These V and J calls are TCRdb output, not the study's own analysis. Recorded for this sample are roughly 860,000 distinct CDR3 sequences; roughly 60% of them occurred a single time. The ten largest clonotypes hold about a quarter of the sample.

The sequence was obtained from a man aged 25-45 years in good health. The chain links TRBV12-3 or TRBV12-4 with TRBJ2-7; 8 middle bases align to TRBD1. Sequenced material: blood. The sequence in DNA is TGTGCCAGCAGTTCCGCCGGGACAGGTTCCTACGAGCAGTACTTC. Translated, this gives CASSSAGTGSYEQYF.